This T cell receptor beta chain was obtained from a study of CD8+ T cells in alopecia areata. This clone turned up a few times. The germline V gene encodes CDR1 SNHLY and CDR2 FYNNEI. V was shortened by 6 bases and J by 1 base, with 6 bases between the two germline ends. The CDR3 runs to 12 residues. cDNA prepared by RNA extraction and subsequent reverse transcription served as the template for sequencing. Some clones are missing from TCRdb's copy, which holds only in-frame ones; the method was immunoSEQ multiplex PCR. The repertoire holds about 180,000 clones, with around 63% as singletons. The starting material was CD4+ T cells sorted from blood, obtained at week 0. This receptor was obtained from a human donor with alopecia areata. V usage is TRBV2 and J usage is TRBJ1-1; D is unresolved. CDR3 region: CASRPQNTEAFF. The CDR3 DNA reads TGTGCCAGCAGGCCCCAGAACACTGAAGCTTTCTTT.